Listed below are T cell receptor beta chains from one sample, sequenced in a study of shared clonotypes between healthy human individuals. Measured with immunoSEQ multiplex PCR; TCRdb has only the in-frame clones, and not every one. There are some 980,000 clones in the sample; about 80% occur only once, and approximately 1.5% lies in the top ten. Sample: memory CD4+ T cells sorted from blood. The source is a man aged 18 to 29 in good health. Each CDR3 is given with its conserved first and last residue. The D gene is left open where the match is weak. Rows may omit the clone size; those that give it use once, few, many or a size class.

>-|TRBV7-2|-|TRBJ1-2
CASSPTKSNYGYTF
TGTGCCAGCAGCCCGACAAAATCCAACTATGGCTACACCTTC
>-|TRBV5-6|-|TRBJ2-7
CASRKGVQGAYEQYF
TGTGCCAGCAGGAAGGGAGTACAGGGAGCATACGAGCAGTACTTC
>TRBD2|TRBV5-4|-|TRBJ2-5
CAGNHLAGDTTQYF
TGTGCCGGAAACCACCTAGCGGGAGATACGACCCAGTACTTC
>-|TRBV10-2|-|TRBJ2-7
CASPFRSYEQYF
TGCGCCAGCCCCTTTCGGTCCTACGAGCAGTACTTC
>-|TRBV19|few|TRBJ1-6
CASSGQFNSPLHF
TGTGCCAGTAGTGGACAGTTTAATTCACCCCTCCACTTT
>-|TRBV29-1|-|TRBJ1-2
CSVPNTDEGYGYTF
TGCAGCGTCCCGAATACCGACGAGGGCTATGGCTACACCTTC
>-|TRBV21-1|-|TRBJ2-7
CASSRPDSHYEQYF
TGTGCCAGCAGCAGACCGGACAGTCACTACGAGCAGTACTTC
>TRBD1|TRBV27|-|TRBJ1-6
CASSLGQVYNSPLHF
TGTGCCAGCAGTCTTGGACAGGTTTATAATTCACCCCTCCACTTT
>TRBD1|TRBV7-6|-|TRBJ1-2
CASSPGQGLYGYTF
TGTGCCAGCAGCCCAGGACAGGGCCTATATGGCTACACCTTC
>-|TRBV30|-|TRBJ1-5
CAWSGGRDQPQHF
TGTGCCTGGAGTGGGGGGAGGGATCAGCCCCAGCATTTT
>-|TRBV7-9|few|TRBJ1-1
CASSTTGPEAFF
TGTGCCAGCAGCACAACAGGGCCTGAAGCTTTCTTT
>-|TRBV7-2|-|TRBJ1-2
CASSLQGPTGYTF
TGTGCCAGCAGCTTACAGGGCCCTACTGGCTACACCTTC
>-|TRBV27|few|TRBJ2-6
CASMRDSGANVLTF
TGTGCCAGCATGAGAGATTCTGGGGCCAACGTCCTGACTTTC
>-|TRBV7-9|-|TRBJ2-3
CASSPKYRRDTQYF
TGTGCCAGCAGCCCAAAATACAGGCGCGATACGCAGTATTTT
>-|TRBV4-2|-|TRBJ2-5
CASSQGVGGEETQYF
TGTGCCAGCAGCCAAGGCGTCGGGGGCGAAGAGACCCAGTACTTC
>-|TRBV2|few|TRBJ2-1
CASSEEVPGALAYNEQFF
TGTGCCAGCAGTGAAGAAGTCCCTGGGGCATTAGCCTACAATGAGCAGTTCTTC
>-|TRBV11-2|-|TRBJ1-1
CASSSTPTEAFF
TGTGCCAGCAGCTCGACCCCCACTGAAGCTTTCTTT
>TRBD1|TRBV27|-|TRBJ1-5
CASSLSRGQGGQPQHF
TGTGCCAGCAGTTTATCCCGGGGACAGGGAGGTCAGCCCCAGCATTTT
>-|TRBV5-4|once|TRBJ2-7
CASSLQQGRNEQYF
TGTGCCAGCAGCTTGCAACAGGGAAGGAACGAGCAGTACTTC
>-|TRBV30|-|TRBJ2-7
CAWSVLGRYEQYF
TGTGCCTGGAGTGTGCTCGGGCGCTACGAGCAGTACTTC
>-|TRBV7-8|-|TRBJ1-6
CASRSGGVGNSPLHF
TGTGCCAGCCGATCCGGGGGTGTAGGGAATTCACCCCTCCACTTT
>-|TRBV25-1|-|TRBJ1-3
CASSESPDRHSGNTIYF
TGTGCCAGCAGTGAATCTCCAGACAGGCACTCTGGAAACACCATATATTTT
>TRBD1|TRBV18|once|TRBJ1-1
CASSRRTGETEAFF
TGTGCCAGCTCACGGCGGACAGGGGAAACTGAAGCTTTCTTT
>TRBD2|TRBV12-5|-|TRBJ2-1
CASGSQLAPGSYNEQFF
TGTGCTAGTGGTTCGCAACTAGCGCCCGGCTCCTACAATGAGCAGTTCTTC
>-|TRBV19|-|TRBJ1-5
CASSVQSRALNSNQPQHF
TGTGCCAGTAGTGTTCAGTCCAGGGCACTCAATAGCAATCAGCCCCAGCATTTT
>-|TRBV10-1|-|TRBJ2-1
CASSEPRAGRNEQFF
TGCGCCAGCAGTGAGCCCCGGGCCGGTCGCAATGAGCAGTTCTTC
>-|TRBV5-1|-|TRBJ1-5
CASSLGQSSNQPQHF
TGCGCCAGCAGCTTGGGACAGTCGAGCAATCAGCCCCAGCATTTT
>-|TRBV10-3|-|TRBJ2-3
CAISESGGGISTDTQYF
TGTGCCATCAGTGAGTCGGGGGGCGGCATTAGCACAGATACGCAGTATTTT
>TRBD1|TRBV11-1|-|TRBJ2-3
CASSWAQGAQDTQYF
TGTGCCAGCAGCTGGGCGCAGGGGGCCCAAGATACGCAGTATTTT
>-|TRBV18|-|TRBJ1-1
CASSPRLGTEAFF
TGTGCCAGCTCACCACGGCTGGGCACTGAAGCTTTCTTT
>-|TRBV27|-|TRBJ1-5
CASSPRGDPLSNQPQHF
TGTGCCAGCAGCCCAAGGGGCGACCCTTTAAGCAATCAGCCCCAGCATTTT
>TRBD1|TRBV7-8|-|TRBJ1-2
CASSLGGQGPGYTF
TGTGCCAGCAGCTTAGGGGGACAGGGGCCTGGCTACACCTTC
>-|TRBV5-6|-|TRBJ1-1
CASSYQDRNTEAFF
TGTGCCAGCAGCTACCAAGACAGGAACACTGAAGCTTTCTTT
>TRBD2|TRBV4-2|-|TRBJ2-7
CASSLLLAGAIEQYF
TGTGCCAGCAGCTTATTACTAGCGGGAGCCATCGAGCAGTACTTC
>TRBD1|TRBV5-1|once|TRBJ1-2
CASSLDRGDYGYTF
TGCGCCAGCAGCTTGGACAGGGGGGACTATGGCTACACCTTC
>-|TRBV19|few|TRBJ1-2
CASRENYLRMGGYTF
TGTGCCAGTAGGGAGAACTACCTCAGGATGGGCGGCTACACCTTC
>TRBD1|TRBV5-1|few|TRBJ1-1
CASSLDRGNTEAFF
TGCGCCAGCAGCCTCGACAGGGGGAACACTGAAGCTTTCTTT
>TRBD1|TRBV15|few|TRBJ1-3
CATSRPQTGPGNTIYF
TGTGCCACCAGCAGACCCCAGACAGGGCCCGGAAACACCATATATTTT
>-|TRBV7-2|-|TRBJ2-3
CASSLYRDTQYF
TGTGCCAGCAGCTTGTACCGGGATACGCAGTATTTT
>TRBD1|TRBV18|-|TRBJ1-3
CASSPQGTGDTIYF
TGTGCCAGCTCACCGCAGGGGACAGGAGACACCATATATTTT
>-|TRBV14|-|TRBJ1-1
CASSQNIGARSTEAFF
TGTGCCAGCAGCCAAAACATAGGGGCGCGAAGCACTGAAGCTTTCTTT
>-|TRBV4-3|few|TRBJ1-6
CASSQDKGSYNSPLHF
TGCGCCAGCAGCCAAGATAAGGGGAGCTATAATTCACCCCTCCACTTT
>-|TRBV6-1|-|TRBJ1-5
CASSEGANQPQHF
TGTGCCAGCAGTGAAGGGGCCAATCAGCCCCAGCATTTT
>-|TRBV7-9|once|TRBJ2-5
CASSLRLLVQETQYF
TGTGCCAGCAGCTTAAGGTTACTAGTGCAAGAGACCCAGTACTTC
>TRBD2|TRBV19|-|TRBJ2-3
CASSPAGLAGEVDTQYF
TGTGCCAGTAGTCCCGCAGGACTAGCGGGAGAGGTAGATACGCAGTATTTT